Given below is one TCR beta chain in context. Its antigen is unidentified. The sample is drawn from a study of Ad26.COV2.S vaccination and SARS-CoV-2 variants. Study in general: Ad26.COV2.S shots went into the muscle once or twice, 56 days apart. Overall study results and limits: Vaccinees and placebo recipients showed similar non-spike TCR breadth.

The CDR3 is 16 amino acids. V was pared by 2 bases and J by 5 bases, with 9 bases of the junction left unmatched. CDR1 and CDR2 from the germline V gene are LNHDA and SQIVND (reference sequence). Clones were sequenced by immunoSEQ multiplex PCR, and TCRdb holds only the in-frame ones, with some missing. The data contain approximately 500,000 clones, 87% of them seen just once; the ten biggest clones take up around 13%. Sample treatment: approximately 18 received Ad26.COV2.S at low or high dose, single or two shots; several received placebo; per-sample allocation not given. The samples date from day 63 after the first vaccine or placebo injection.

This TCR derives from a person between 18 and 65 years old who received the Ad26.COV2.S COVID-19 vaccine or a placebo. The chain uses TRBV19 and TRBJ2-3; 8 bases align to TRBD2. The input for sequencing was peripheral blood, taken in a trial of Ad26.COV2.S vaccine versus placebo. The CDR3 DNA reads as TGTGCCAGTAGTATAAGGAAGCGGGAGAGAGGAGATACGCAGTATTTT. Translated, it gives CASSIRKRERGDTQYF.